This TCR beta chain is drawn from a study of CD8 T cells in Susac syndrome. TCR beta from blood CD8+ and CD4+ T cells was sequenced. On this clonotype itself: Its antigen is currently unknown.

Study findings and constraints: The study conceded that its TCR sequencing and HLA analysis involved relatively few individuals.

Reverse transcription used about 0.45 to 1 ug RNA and random hexamers. Amplification of TCR beta CDR3 used immunoSEQ multiplex PCR across 54 Vbeta and 13 Jbeta. TCRdb reprocessed the immunoSEQ multiplex PCR reads via MiXCR and lists one record per CDR3 protein. The sample shows 150,000 or so distinct CDR3 sequences, roughly 96% of them seen only once. This CDR3 spans 14 amino acids. V shed 4 bases and J shed 5 bases, with 17 bases lying between them. Germline CDR1 and CDR2: SQVTM and ANQGSEA. The chain employs TRBV29-1 and TRBJ2-5; D assignment may be TRBD1 or TRBD2 (7 bases each). Sequencing was done on a sample of CD8+ T cells from PBMCs. The source is a human donor with multiple sclerosis. The CDR3 here is CSVALGQGGETQYF. CDR3 DNA: TGCAGCGTTGCATTGGGGCAGGGGGGGGAGACCCAGTACTTC.